This T cell receptor beta chain came from a study of cytomegalovirus exposure and HLA in healthy donors. PCR involved 60 Vbeta and 13 Jbeta primers. TCRdb keeps only in-frame clones here, not all; method: immunoSEQ multiplex PCR. The sample includes over 150,000 clones, approximately 77% of them seen just once. The V and J ends lost 4 bases and 4 bases respectively, with 12 bases between them. Germline CDR1 SGHAT, CDR2 FQNNGV. The CDR3 extends over 14 amino acids. With respect to this clone: The antigen remains unidentified.

Nominally healthy donors provided the samples, though records likely missed some immune exposures. General observations from the study: TCR beta chains numbering some 160 were designated cytomegalovirus-associated.

This clonotype was sampled from a young man in good health and CMV-seropositive. This chain links TRBV11-2 with TRBJ2-3; D is perhaps TRBD1 (6 bases). Sequencing was done on a sample of PBMCs. CDR3 region: CASSYTGNSDTQYF. The CDR3 nucleotides are TGTGCCAGCAGCTACACAGGGAATTCAGATACGCAGTATTTT. The full variable domain, its missing parts supplied by reference TRBV11-2 and TRBJ2-3, is EAGVAQSPRYKIIEKRQSVAFWCNPISGHATLYWYQQILGQGPKLLIQFQNNGVVDDSQLPKDRFSAERLKGVDSTLKIQPAKLEDSAVYLCASSYTGNSDTQYFGPGTRLTVL.